Presented here are 29 T cell receptor beta chains from one specimen sequenced in a study of PD-1 blockade in mismatch repair-deficient tumors (TCRdb year 2017). The label giving this sample's time point can be read as: peripheral blood 12 weeks after first pembrolizumab dose. Library creation used the immunoSEQ multiplex PCR assay. TCRdb provides this immuneACCESS table in a form limited to in-frame rearrangements. Some clones are lacking; in checked studies, under half of them reflect an unresolved V gene, and why the rest are absent is not known. The sample yields fewer than 100,000 clones; over 75% were counted once. Roughly 2.5% of the sample is taken by the ten largest. The material sequenced was peripheral blood, taken 12 weeks after starting pembrolizumab. Source of these receptors: an adult with mismatch repair-deficient cancer.

This rearrangement joins TRBV11-1 to TRBJ2-1; 7 bases line up with TRBD2. V dropped 2 bases and J dropped 12; count of bases not matched to a gene: 7. The CDR3 is made up of 13 amino acids. Per germline, CDR1 SGHAT and CDR2 FQDESV (reference sequence). The CDR3 is CASSLSSGSGQFF. The CDR3 DNA reads as TGTGCCAGCAGCTTAAGTAGCGGGTCTGGGCAGTTCTTC.

The chain employs TRBV15 and TRBJ1-2; a possible D gene is TRBD1 (5 bases). The CDR3 loop spans 13 amino acids. CDR1 and CDR2 (germline): LNHNV, YYDKDF (reference sequence). Trimming pared 4 bases from V and 5 bases from J, leaving 11 bases between. The DNA for the CDR3 is TGTGCCACCAGCACTGGAGGGGAATATGGCTACACCTTC. It specifies CATSTGGEYGYTF.

Only one count was recorded for this clone. The rearrangement uses TRBV6-9 and TRBJ2-3; 7 bases are a match to TRBD1. This CDR3 is 15 amino acids long. Germline assignment: CDR1 MNHGY and CDR2 SVAAGI. Trimming cost V 6 bases and J 1 base; bases outside gene matches: 7. The DNA of the CDR3 is TGTGCCAGCAGATCCTCCGGGACAGGCACAGATACGCAGTATTTT. Protein sequence: CASRSSGTGTDTQYF.

The J gene is TRBJ2-1, the V gene TRBV29-1; no clear D gene. The CDR3 covers 13 residues. With 6 bases removed from V and 6 bases from J, the gap between germline ends came to 15 bases. The germline V gene encodes CDR1 SQVTM and CDR2 ANQGSEA. This CDR3 is CSVTDPAGNEQFF. The CDR3 nucleotides read TGCAGCGTGACCGACCCAGCCGGCAATGAGCAGTTCTTC.

The rearrangement uses TRBV27 and TRBJ2-2, with a possible D match to TRBD2 (7 bases). The CDR3 runs to 15 residues. CDR1 and CDR2 (germline): MNHEY, SMNVEV (reference sequence). Between the trimmed V and J ends, which lost 6 bases and 0 bases, there was a span of 11 bases. The CDR3 sequence is CASRRGPTNTGELFF. The CDR3 nucleotides are TGTGCCAGCAGGCGGGGGCCCACGAACACCGGGGAGCTGTTTTTT.

The rearrangement uses TRBV6-5 and TRBJ2-5; 8 nucleotides align to TRBD2. CDR1 is MNHEY, CDR2 SVGAGI, per germline. The CDR3 runs to 15 residues. Trimming took 2 bases from V and 7 from J; bases not matched to a gene: 9. This chain's CDR3 is CASSYPAGAIATQYF. The CDR3 nucleotides read TGTGCCAGCAGTTACCCAGCGGGAGCGATTGCGACCCAGTACTTC.

In this sample, this clone turned up a few times. V and J are TRBV19 and TRBJ2-3; D unresolved. Per germline, CDR1 LNHDA and CDR2 SQIVND (reference sequence). V was clipped by 3 bases and J by 1 base, with 11 bases between them. This CDR3 is 15 amino acids long. The CDR3: CASSINLWGTDTQYF. For the CDR3, the DNA is TGTGCCAGTAGTATTAACCTCTGGGGCACAGATACGCAGTATTTT. Variable domain in full (rest from reference TRBV19 and TRBJ2-3): DGGITQSPKYLFRKEGQNVTLSCEQNLNHDAMYWYRQDPGQGLRLIYYSQIVNDFQKGDIAEGYSVSREKKESFPLTVTSAQKNPTAFYLCASSINLWGTDTQYFGPGTRLTVL.

The rearrangement links TRBV28 to TRBJ1-2, with D possibly TRBD1 on 6 matching bases. Germline V gives CDR1 MDHEN, CDR2 SYDVKM. The CDR3 is 14 residues long. Between the trimmed V and J ends, which lost 2 bases and 2 bases, there was a span of 9 bases. The CDR3 nucleotides are TGTGCCAGCAGTTTAAATGACAGGAACTATGGCTACACCTTC. Its protein product is CASSLNDRNYGYTF.

The CDR3 loop reads CSVDAHSRRGETQYF. The CDR3 nucleotides read TGCAGCGTTGACGCCCACTCTCGGAGAGGAGAGACCCAGTACTTC. V and J are TRBV29-1 and TRBJ2-5, with D unresolved. This CDR3 has 15 amino acids. Trimming stripped 3 bases from V and 4 bases from J, with 18 bases between. From germline, CDR1 is SQVTM and CDR2 ANQGSEA. The variable domain in full, with the rest retrieved from reference TRBV29-1 and TRBJ2-5, is SAVISQKPSRDICQRGTSLTIQCQVDSQVTMMFWYRQQPGQSLTLIATANQGSEATYESGFVIDKFPISRPNLTFSTLTVSNMSPEDSSIYLCSVDAHSRRGETQYFGPGTRLLVL.

This rearrangement joins TRBV18 to TRBJ2-3, with TRBD2 matching 10 bases. Germline lookup yields CDR1 KGHSH and CDR2 LQKENI. The V gene end was trimmed by 0 bases and the J gene end by 1 base; junction bases not matched to a gene: 7. CDR3 length: 18 residues. The CDR3 sequence is CASSPPISGRGGTDTQYF. CDR3 sequence (DNA): TGTGCCAGCTCACCACCGATCAGCGGGAGGGGTGGCACAGATACGCAGTATTTT.

DNA for the CDR3: TGTGCCAGCAGCCCGAGGCCAGGGCCCAACACCGGGGAGCTGTTTTTT. Translating gives CASSPRPGPNTGELFF. The V call is TRBV7-3, the J call TRBJ2-2; weak D call: TRBD1 (5 bases). Germline V gives CDR1 SGHTA, CDR2 FQGTGA. V lost 5 bases, J lost 2 bases, and 15 bases lay in between. The CDR3 loop spans 16 amino acids.

V gene TRBV13 combines with J gene TRBJ2-6, with D perhaps being TRBD1 or TRBD2 (5 bases each). Germline values: CDR1 PRHDT, CDR2 FYEKMQ (reference sequence). V lost 5 bases to trimming and J lost 0 bases, with 11 bases between them. The CDR3 consists of 16 residues. The CDR3 DNA sequence: TGTGCCAGCAGCCCCCTGGGGACCTCTGGGGCCAACGTCCTGACTTTC. Translated: CASSPLGTSGANVLTF.

This clone was recorded once. V usage is TRBV30 and J usage is TRBJ1-1, with D unresolved. Trimming removed 0 bases at V and 5 bases at J, with 10 bases between. The CDR3 sequence is 13 residues long. Germline-derived CDR1 and CDR2 are GTSNPN and SVGIG (reference sequence). CDR3 protein: CAWSVGGRTEAFF. CDR3 bases: TGTGCCTGGAGTGTGGGTGGACGGACTGAAGCTTTCTTT.

The chain links TRBV6-5 to TRBJ2-2; TRBD1 aligns across 11 bases. In germline, CDR1 is MNHEY, CDR2 SVGAGI. Trimming removed 4 bases from V and 6 bases from J; junction bases left unmatched: 4. CDR3 length: 15 amino acids. The CDR3 region has the DNA TGTGCCAGCAGTTCCGGGACAGGGGGGGCCGGGGAGCTGTTTTTT. It translates to CASSSGTGGAGELFF.

The CDR3 DNA reads as TGTGCCATCAGTGCCGGGACTAGCGGGAGGTACGAGCAGTACTTC. It translates to CAISAGTSGRYEQYF. The chain is built from TRBV10-3 and TRBJ2-7; TRBD2 aligns across 15 bases. The CDR3 spans 15 residues. V lost 4 bases to trimming and J lost 4 bases; unmatched junction nucleotides: 2. Germline CDR1 reads ENHRY; CDR2 reads SYGVKD.

The chain carries TRBV4-1 and TRBJ2-2; TRBD1 agrees at 7 bases. CDR3 length equals 15 residues. Germline-derived CDR1 and CDR2 are MGHRA and YSYEKL. V was pared by 4 bases and J by 2 bases, with 4 bases of the junction left unmatched. DNA of the CDR3: TGCGCCAGCAGCCTACGGACAGGAAACACCGGGGAGCTGTTTTTT. Protein sequence: CASSLRTGNTGELFF.

This clone appeared once. The chain links TRBV12-5 to TRBJ1-1, with a tentative D call TRBD1 (6 bases). This CDR3 is built from 15 residues. Trimming removed 6 bases at V and 3 bases at J, with 17 bases between. Germline CDR1 reads LGHNT; CDR2 reads FRNRAP. The CDR3 nucleotides read TGTGCTAGTGGCGGGACAAGTCGGCGGGACACTGAAGCTTTCTTT. Translated, it gives CASGGTSRRDTEAFF.

To note about this clone: Germline is not matched at one junction end, which may reflect a read error. This chain uses TRBV7-7 with TRBJ2-7; D gene unclear. The CDR3 runs 14 residues. The germline V gene has CDR1 SSHAT and CDR2 FNYEAQ (reference sequence). The CDR3 DNA sequence: TGTGCTAGCAGCTCCCGAGCAGGTTCGAACGAGCAGTACTTC. Residues: CASSSRAGSNEQYF.

This chain links TRBV14 with TRBJ2-7; TRBD1 is a possible D gene (6 bases). From germline, CDR1 is SGHDN and CDR2 FVKESK. V was shortened by 7 bases and J by 4 bases, with 14 bases between the two germline ends. This CDR3 region has 13 residues. This CDR3 is CASTNRVGYEQYF. As DNA, the CDR3 is TGTGCCAGCACCAACAGGGTAGGTTACGAGCAGTACTTC.

The V call is TRBV7-2, the J call TRBJ2-7, with 8 bases identical to TRBD1. The germline gives CDR1 SGHTA, CDR2 FQGNSA. This CDR3 spans 15 amino acids. V shed 3 bases and J 1 base; nucleotides not matched to a gene: 5. DNA of the CDR3: TGTGCCAGCAGCTTCGGGACAGGTTCGTCCTACGAGCAGTACTTC. It specifies CASSFGTGSSYEQYF.

The V gene is TRBV14, the J gene TRBJ1-1; D might be TRBD1 (6 bases). The CDR3 covers 13 residues. CDR1 SGHDN and CDR2 FVKESK come from the germline V gene. Trimming took off 4 bases at V and 11 bases at J, with 17 bases between the two ends. CDR3 bases: TGTGCCAGCAGCCCAACGAGGGGGAGCCTGGCTTTCTTT. Translation gives CASSPTRGSLAFF.

V gene TRBV15 combines with J gene TRBJ2-5; 7 bases align to TRBD2. Losses at the gene ends were 0 bases for V and 5 bases for J; bases not matched to a gene: 9. The germline V gene has CDR1 LNHNV and CDR2 YYDKDF (reference sequence). The CDR3 is 16 residues long. For the CDR3, the DNA is TGTGCCACCAGCAGAGATCCGGCGGGAGTGGGGGAGACCCAGTACTTC. Translation: CATSRDPAGVGETQYF. Based on the CDR3 plus reference TRBV15 and TRBJ2-5, the full variable domain is DAMVIQNPRYQVTQFGKPVTLSCSQTLNHNVMYWYQQKSSQAPKLLFHYYDKDFNNEADTPDNFQSRRPNTSFCFLDIRSPGLGDTAMYLCATSRDPAGVGETQYFGPGTRLLVL.

The J gene is TRBJ1-2, the V gene TRBV6-6; no clear D gene. In germline, CDR1 is MNHNY, CDR2 SVGAGI (reference sequence). CDR3 length equals 15 residues. V lost 0 bases, J lost 6 bases, and 14 bases lay in between. CDR3 protein: CASSYSFEHPNGYTF. DNA for the CDR3: TGTGCCAGCAGTTACTCGTTCGAACACCCGAATGGCTACACCTTC.

CDR3 bases: TGTGCCAGCAGCTTAGGACTAGCGGCATACGAGCAGTACTTC. Translation: CASSLGLAAYEQYF. The rearrangement uses TRBV11-3 and TRBJ2-7; 9 bases map to TRBD2. The CDR3 spans 14 residues. Germline trimming cut 1 base from V and 4 bases from J; bases unmatched to any gene: 2. Germline CDR1 reads SGHNT; CDR2 reads YENEEA.

V usage is TRBV5-6 and J usage is TRBJ1-2; 7 nucleotides align to TRBD1. CDR1 and CDR2 from the germline V gene are SGHDT and YYEEEE. The trim removed 4 bases at V and 7 bases at J, leaving 10 bases unmatched. This CDR3 region has 14 residues. Here the CDR3 DNA reads TGTGCCAGCAGCCATACCCGGGACAGACTTGGCTACACCTTC. Its protein is CASSHTRDRLGYTF.

This clone has a single count. The gene calls are TRBV7-8 and TRBJ2-2, with 8 positions matching TRBD1. With 4 bases clipped from V and 6 bases from J, the junction kept 10 bases outside the gene matches. The CDR3 length is 16 residues. CDR1 and CDR2 from the germline V gene are SGHVS and FQNEAQ. CDR3 coding DNA: TGTGCCAGCAGCTCGAAGGGCGGGACAGGACCCGGGGAGCTGTTTTTT. This gives the protein CASSSKGGTGPGELFF.

V and J are TRBV5-1 and TRBJ2-1; TRBD2 matches 9 bases. The CDR3 extends over 14 amino acids. In germline, CDR1 is SGHRS, CDR2 YFSETQ. Trimming cost V 5 bases and J 6 bases; bases outside gene matches: 6. The chain's CDR3 is CASRLAGGSNEQFF. The CDR3 DNA sequence: TGCGCCAGCAGACTTGCGGGAGGGTCCAATGAGCAGTTCTTC.

This clone has just a few counts. This rearrangement joins TRBV11-2 to TRBJ2-3; no definite D call. Germline CDR1 reads SGHAT; CDR2 reads FQNNGV. V lost 2 bases and J lost 6, with 9 bases in between. The CDR3 consists of 13 residues. The CDR3 sequence is CASSLNLGDTQYF. In DNA, the CDR3 is TGTGCCAGCAGCTTAAACCTGGGGGATACGCAGTATTTT.

This chain links TRBV21-1 with TRBJ2-3; the table gives TRBD2 as D, unverified against the DNA. TRBV21-1 constitutes a pseudogene. The CDR3 length is 19 residues. CDR3 residues: CASSKRRLTPERFTDTQYF. CDR3 nucleotide sequence: TGTGCCAGCAGCAAACGTCGACTAACACCCGAACGCTTCACAGATACGCAGTATTTT.